This T cell receptor beta chain was captured in a study of control samples from healthy donors and cancer patients. Generated by immunoSEQ multiplex PCR, the TCRdb table keeps only in-frame clones and is missing some. Among some 120,000 clones listed, more than 75% were seen once. There are a few counts of this clone. Germline V gene lookup returns CDR1 SQVTM and CDR2 ANQGSEA. CDR3 length: 11 residues. Sequenced: blood. This sequence joins TRBV29-1 and TRBJ1-5; D uncertain. The clonotype was recovered from a woman in her 70s in good health. The CDR3: CSLGKGQPQHF. DNA of the CDR3: TGCTCGTTGGGGAAGGGTCAGCCCCAGCATTTT.